Each of the 26 T cell receptor beta chains below was sequenced from the same sample in a study of OX40 agonist ivuxolimab in advanced cancers. Only in-frame clones appear in the TCRdb table, and some are missing; sequencing was by immunoSEQ multiplex PCR. The sample has under 25,000 clones, about 73% seen once. The sample consisted of CD4+ or CD8+ T cells sorted from blood, taken in a trial of the OX40 agonist ivuxolimab. Receptor source: an adult with an advanced solid tumor such as melanoma, head and neck, liver or kidney cancer.

A few counts support this clone. This rearrangement joins TRBV4-3 to TRBJ1-2; D is unclear. The CDR3 consists of 13 residues. CDR1 and CDR2 (germline): LGHNA, YSLEER. V was cut by 0 bases and J by 6 bases, with 8 bases left in between. The CDR3 loop is CASSQDYRHGYTF. The CDR3 DNA follows: TGCGCCAGCAGCCAAGACTATCGCCATGGCTACACCTTC.

The chain is built from TRBV7-3 and TRBJ2-7, with D hard to call. With 0 bases removed from V and 3 bases from J, the gap between germline ends came to 12 bases. This CDR3 is 15 amino acids long. Germline CDR1 SGHTA, CDR2 FQGTGA. In nucleotides, the CDR3 is TGTGCCAGCAGCTTAACAGCGTCTAATTACTACGAGCAGTACTTC. Translated: CASSLTASNYYEQYF.

In its sample, this clone was seen a few times. The CDR3 region is CASSIGTGWTQYF. The CDR3 nucleotides are TGTGCCAGTAGTATTGGGACAGGGTGGACCCAGTACTTC. The chain uses TRBV19 and TRBJ2-5; 9 bases are shared with TRBD1. Germline V gene sequence: CDR1 LNHDA, CDR2 SQIVND (reference sequence). Trimming cost V 3 bases and J 7 bases; bases outside gene matches: 3. The CDR3 is 13 amino acids.

The chain recombines TRBV4-3 with TRBJ1-1; D perhaps matches TRBD1 (6 bases). V lost 1 base to trimming and J lost 3 bases, with 15 bases between them. The CDR3 is 16 residues long. CDR1 and CDR2 from the germline V gene are LGHNA and YSLEER. Here the CDR3 reads CASSQGLAGADTEAFF. As DNA, the CDR3 is TGCGCCAGCAGCCAAGGACTGGCGGGGGCGGACACTGAAGCTTTCTTT.

This clone occurred many times. Other nucleotide sequences in the sample specify the same CDR3. V and J are TRBV28 and TRBJ2-7, with D possibly matching TRBD1 (5 bases). Germline values: CDR1 MDHEN, CDR2 SYDVKM. The CDR3 consists of 13 residues. V lost 4 bases, J lost 1 base, and 8 bases lay in between. CDR3 coding DNA: TGTGCCAGCAGTTCAACAGGTTCCTACGAGCAGTACTTC. Its translation: CASSSTGSYEQYF.

J is TRBJ2-1 and V is TRBV7-9, with 8 bases lining up with TRBD1. Trimming at V came to 5 bases and at J to 8 bases, leaving 5 bases not matched to a gene. CDR3 length: 13 amino acids. CDR1 SEHNR and CDR2 FQNEAQ come from the germline V gene (reference sequence). CDR3 sequence reads: CASSQTGEDEQFF. The DNA for the CDR3 is TGTGCCAGCAGCCAGACAGGGGAGGATGAGCAGTTCTTC.

This clone is medium-sized. This chain connects TRBV5-6 to TRBJ1-2; perhaps TRBD1 as D (5 bases). V lost 3 bases and J 4 bases, leaving 10 bases between the germline ends. Germline CDR1 SGHDT, CDR2 YYEEEE. The CDR3 spans 13 residues. Here the CDR3 reads CASSSGTVYGYTF. In DNA form, the CDR3 reads TGTGCCAGCAGCTCGGGGACGGTCTATGGCTACACCTTC.

V usage is TRBV6-6 and J usage is TRBJ2-7, with D unclear. V dropped 2 bases and J dropped 3 bases, with 14 bases sitting between them. Germline CDR1 reads MNHNY; CDR2 reads SVGAGI (reference sequence). The CDR3 totals 15 residues. Written as DNA, the CDR3 is TGTGCCAGCAGTTACGTGGGCTCGGCCCTCTACGAGCAGTACTTC. This translates into CASSYVGSALYEQYF.

The chain joins TRBV9 to TRBJ2-3, with 10 bases identical to TRBD1. This CDR3 is 19 amino acids long. The V and J ends lost 3 bases and 6 bases, in that order; junction bases with no gene match: 19. Germline V lookup: CDR1 SGDLS, CDR2 YYNGEE. CDR3 bases: TGTGCCAGCAGCGGATACCCCTCTCAAGGGGACAGGGGTATGGATACGCAGTATTTT. Encoded protein: CASSGYPSQGDRGMDTQYF.

In its sample, this clone was seen a few times. This rearrangement joins TRBV2 to TRBJ1-1; no firm D call. In germline, CDR1 is SNHLY, CDR2 FYNNEI. Trimming left V 2 bases short and J 3 bases short, with 10 bases between. This CDR3 comprises 14 residues. CDR3 in DNA: TGTGCCAGCAGTGAACACTCAAGGTACACTGAAGCTTTCTTT. The encoded protein is CASSEHSRYTEAFF. The entire variable domain, with the rest obtained from reference TRBV2 and TRBJ1-1, is as follows: EPEVTQTPSHQVTQMGQEVILRCVPISNHLYFYWYRQILGQKVEFLVSFYNNEISEKSEIFDDQFSVERPDGSNFTLKIRSTKLEDSAMYFCASSEHSRYTEAFFGQGTRLTVV.

This clone was found a few times. Compared with germline, one end of the junction differs, possibly owing to a read error. V and J are TRBV28 and TRBJ2-1; D ambiguous. Per the germline V gene, CDR1 is MDHEN and CDR2 is SYDVKM. This CDR3 is 12 amino acids long. The CDR3 loop is CASSGSYDEQFF. As DNA, the CDR3 is TGTGCCAGCAGTGGGTCCTACGATGAGCAGTTCTTC.

The chain is built from TRBV6-5 and TRBJ2-1, with D uncertain. CDR3 length: 12 amino acids. V lost 5 bases, J lost 10 bases, and 12 bases lay in between. Germline V lookup: CDR1 MNHEY, CDR2 SVGAGI. CDR3 residues: CASSPPSSEQFF. The DNA for the CDR3 is TGTGCCAGCAGTCCCCCTTCATCGGAGCAGTTCTTC.

This clone is judged medium-sized. This chain joins TRBV28 and TRBJ1-2; D not resolved. V shed 5 bases and J shed 6 bases, with 10 bases lying between them. Per germline, CDR1 MDHEN and CDR2 SYDVKM. This CDR3 has 12 amino acids. The CDR3: CASSIWVDGYTF. CDR3 DNA sequence: TGTGCCAGCAGTATTTGGGTCGATGGCTACACCTTC.

V is TRBV6-6 and J is TRBJ2-7; D gene unclear. Trimming stripped 0 bases from V and 0 bases from J, with 6 bases between. Germline V gene sequence: CDR1 MNHNY, CDR2 SVGAGI (reference sequence). The length of the CDR3 is 14 residues. Here the CDR3 reads CASSYSGPSYEQYF. Here the CDR3 DNA reads TGTGCCAGCAGTTACTCTGGTCCCTCCTACGAGCAGTACTTC.

This clone has a handful of counts. The V call is TRBV9, the J call TRBJ1-1; D call uncertain. The CDR3 totals 15 residues. The germline gives CDR1 SGDLS, CDR2 YYNGEE. V was pared by 4 bases and J by 6 bases, with 19 bases between. In DNA form, the CDR3 reads TGTGCCAGCAGCCAGGAAACGGGAGGGCAGCCTGAAGCTTTCTTT. Its protein product is CASSQETGGQPEAFF.

The chain couples TRBV6-5 to TRBJ2-7, with D unresolved. V dropped 8 bases and J dropped 3 bases, with 8 bases sitting between them. This CDR3 region has 11 residues. Germline-derived CDR1 and CDR2 are MNHEY and SVGAGI. The CDR3 nucleotides are TGTGCCAGCGGACCCGTCTACGAGCAGTACTTC. The encoded protein is CASGPVYEQYF.

This chain uses TRBV7-9 with TRBJ2-2; TRBD1 matches 7 bases. The CDR3 has 14 residues. Germline V gene data show CDR1 as SEHNR and CDR2 as FQNEAQ (reference sequence). V was pared by 5 bases and J by 6 bases, with 6 bases of the junction left unmatched. This CDR3 is CASSTGQTAGELFF. CDR3 bases: TGTGCCAGCAGCACGGGACAGACAGCCGGGGAGCTGTTTTTT.

This clone was detected only a few times. The chain uses TRBV6-5 and TRBJ1-1; D uncertain. The CDR3 sequence is 14 residues long. Between the trimmed V and J ends, which lost 0 bases and 4 bases, there was a span of 9 bases. Looked up from germline, CDR1 is MNHEY and CDR2 is SVGAGI. CDR3 bases: TGTGCCAGCAGTTACTCGGAGGAGGGCACTGAAGCTTTCTTT. It encodes CASSYSEEGTEAFF.

This clone has more than one count but fewer than ten. The V and J genes are TRBV4-3 and TRBJ1-1; D is ambiguous. The CDR3 is 15 residues long. V was shortened by 2 bases and J by 1 base, with 11 bases between the two germline ends. The germline CDR1 and CDR2 sequences are LGHNA and YSLEER. CDR3 sequence: CASSQQPRENTEAFF. The CDR3 bases are TGCGCCAGCAGCCAACAGCCCCGGGAGAACACTGAAGCTTTCTTT.

By frequency in the sample, this clone is medium-sized. This chain joins TRBV29-1 and TRBJ1-3; a weak D match, TRBD1 (6 bases). CDR3 size: 15 residues. The germline V gene encodes CDR1 SQVTM and CDR2 ANQGSEA. Trimming left V 0 bases short and J 2 bases short, with 11 bases between. CDR3 residues: CSVEDAGEAGNTIYF. CDR3 DNA: TGCAGCGTTGAAGATGCAGGGGAGGCTGGAAACACCATATATTTT.

The chain combines TRBV27 with TRBJ2-3; 10 positions agree with TRBD1. The germline V gene encodes CDR1 MNHEY and CDR2 SMNVEV (reference sequence). The J segment lost 6 bases and the V segment lost 2 bases, leaving 5 bases of the junction unmatched. The CDR3 loop spans 15 amino acids. CDR3 loop: CASSLGTGVGDTQYF. The CDR3 DNA reads as TGTGCCAGCAGTTTAGGGACAGGGGTCGGGGATACGCAGTATTTT.

The chain employs TRBV14 and TRBJ2-1, with 12 nucleotides matching TRBD1. Germline CDR1 SGHDN, CDR2 FVKESK. V shed 4 bases and J 8 bases; nucleotides not matched to a gene: 6. CDR3 length: 15 residues. The DNA of the CDR3 is TGTGCCAGCAGCCTATCAGGGACAGGGGGCGATGAGCAGTTCTTC. Its protein product is CASSLSGTGGDEQFF.

The V and J genes are TRBV19 and TRBJ2-5, with D perhaps TRBD2 (6 bases). Trimming stripped 7 bases from V and 1 base from J, with 19 bases between. This CDR3 is 16 amino acids long. The germline V gene encodes CDR1 LNHDA and CDR2 SQIVND (reference sequence). The CDR3: CASIGPSPGGQETQYF. The CDR3 nucleotides are TGTGCCAGTATTGGGCCATCTCCCGGGGGCCAAGAGACCCAGTACTTC.

The V call is TRBV19, the J call TRBJ2-1; 8 bases align to TRBD1. The CDR3 totals 13 residues. Germline CDR1 reads LNHDA; CDR2 reads SQIVND (reference sequence). V lost 5 bases, J lost 9 bases, and 6 bases stayed unmatched. CDR3 sequence reads: CASSSGQGTEQFF. DNA for the CDR3: TGTGCCAGTAGTTCAGGACAGGGAACTGAGCAGTTCTTC.

CDR3 loop: CAITEYGNQPQHF. The CDR3 nucleotides read TGTGCCATCACGGAGTATGGGAATCAGCCCCAGCATTTT. V gene TRBV27 combines with J gene TRBJ1-5, with D unresolved. CDR3 length: 13 amino acids. CDR1 MNHEY and CDR2 SMNVEV come from the germline V gene (reference sequence). Trimming left V 10 bases short and J 4 bases short, with 14 bases between.

The rearrangement uses TRBV27 and TRBJ2-3; no clear D. Germline V CDR1 and CDR2: MNHEY, SMNVEV (reference sequence). V was cut by 8 bases and J by 10 bases, with 16 bases left in between. The CDR3 extends over 12 amino acids. CDR3 in DNA: TGTGCCAGCTCTGGCCAACCCCCTGCGCAGTATTTT. Its protein product is CASSGQPPAQYF.